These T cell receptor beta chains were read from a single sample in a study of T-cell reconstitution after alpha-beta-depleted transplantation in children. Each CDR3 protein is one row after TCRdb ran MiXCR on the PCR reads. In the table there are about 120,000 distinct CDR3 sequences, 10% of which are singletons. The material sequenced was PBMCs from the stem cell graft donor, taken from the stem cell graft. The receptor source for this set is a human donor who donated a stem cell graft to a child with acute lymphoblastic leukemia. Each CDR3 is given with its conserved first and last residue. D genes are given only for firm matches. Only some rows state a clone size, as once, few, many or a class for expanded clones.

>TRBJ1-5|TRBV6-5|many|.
TGTGCCAGCAGTTCTCGACGGGGGGTCCTCCAGCATTTT
CASSSRRGVLQHF
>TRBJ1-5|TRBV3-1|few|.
TGTGCCAGCAGCCAGGAAAGTAGCAATCAGCCCCAGCATTTT
CASSQESSNQPQHF
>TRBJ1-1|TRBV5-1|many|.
TGCGCCAGCAGCTCACACAAGACAGACACTGAAGCTTTCTTT
CASSSHKTDTEAFF
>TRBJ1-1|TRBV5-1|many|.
TGCGCCAGCAGCTTGGAATACAGAGAAAGGAACACTGAAGCTTTCTTT
CASSLEYRERNTEAFF
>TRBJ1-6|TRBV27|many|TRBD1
TGTGCCAGCAGTTTCGCCGGGACAGCTAATTCACCCCTCCACTTT
CASSFAGTANSPLHF
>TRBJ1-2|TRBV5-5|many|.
TGTGCCAGCAGCTTTCAGATAGACAACTATGGCTACACCTTC
CASSFQIDNYGYTF
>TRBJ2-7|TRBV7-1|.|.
TGTGCCAGCAGCGGGGACCTCCGGGCCCAGCAGTACTTC
CASSGDLRAQQYF
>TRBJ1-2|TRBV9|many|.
TGTGCCAGCAGCGTAGTGGATCGTGGAGGATATGGCTACACCTTC
CASSVVDRGGYGYTF
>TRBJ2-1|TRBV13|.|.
TGTGCCAGCAGCCACCTGAGTTTCGTTGGGGATTACAATGAGCAGTTCTTC
CASSHLSFVGDYNEQFF
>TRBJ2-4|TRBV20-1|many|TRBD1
TGCAGTGCTGATGGAGAGGACAGGGGGCAAAACATTCAGTACTTC
CSADGEDRGQNIQYF
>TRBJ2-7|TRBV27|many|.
TGTGCCACCAGGACAGTAAGTTTACTCGGCGAGCAGTACTTC
CATRTVSLLGEQYF
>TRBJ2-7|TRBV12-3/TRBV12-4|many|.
TGTGCCAGCAGGTCCAGGGTTAACGAGCAGTACTTC
CASRSRVNEQYF
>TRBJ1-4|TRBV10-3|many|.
TGTGCCATCAGTGGAACTCCAGGGGTAACTAATGAAAAACTGTTTTTT
CAISGTPGVTNEKLFF
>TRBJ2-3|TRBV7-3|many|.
TGTGCCAGCAGCTTATACGGACGGGGGGCGGGAACAGATACGCAGTATTTT
CASSLYGRGAGTDTQYF
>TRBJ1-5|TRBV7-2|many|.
TGTGCCAGCAGCTTAGTGTCGGACCTAAATCAGCCCCAGCATTTT
CASSLVSDLNQPQHF
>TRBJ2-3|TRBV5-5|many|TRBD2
TGTGCCAGCAGCTTTTTCGGGACTAGCGGGAATGGCACAGATACGCAGTATTTT
CASSFFGTSGNGTDTQYF
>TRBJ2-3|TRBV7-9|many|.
TGTGCCAGCAGCCAACTCCTTCCGAGCGCGGATACGCAGTATTTT
CASSQLLPSADTQYF
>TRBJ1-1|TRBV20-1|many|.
TGCAGTGCCGTCAGCTTGAACACTGAAGCTTTCTTT
CSAVSLNTEAFF
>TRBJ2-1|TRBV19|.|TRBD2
TGTGCCAGTAGTATAGTCAGCGGGGTAGCATCCTACAATGAGCAGTTCTTC
CASSIVSGVASYNEQFF
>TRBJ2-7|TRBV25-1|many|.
TGTGCCAGCAGCCCACTAGGGATTTACGAGCAGTACTTC
CASSPLGIYEQYF
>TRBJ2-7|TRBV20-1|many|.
TGCAGTGCTAGAGATACAGTTTTCTCCTACGAGCAGTACTTC
CSARDTVFSYEQYF
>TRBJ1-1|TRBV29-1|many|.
TGCAGCGTCGATAGGTCGAACACTGAAGCTTTCTTT
CSVDRSNTEAFF
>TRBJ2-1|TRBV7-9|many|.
TGTGCCAGCAGCTTAGTGACAGCTTACAATGAGCAGTTCTTC
CASSLVTAYNEQFF
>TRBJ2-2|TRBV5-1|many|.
TGCGCCAGCAGCTTTGCGTCCACCGGGGAGCTGTTTTTT
CASSFASTGELFF
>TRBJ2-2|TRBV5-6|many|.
TGTGCCAGCAGCTCCGAATCCAGGGCGGGCGACACCGGGGAGCTGTTTTTT
CASSSESRAGDTGELFF
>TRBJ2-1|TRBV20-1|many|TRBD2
TGCAGTGCTAGAGGACTAGCGGGATCCTACAATGAGCAGTTCTTC
CSARGLAGSYNEQFF
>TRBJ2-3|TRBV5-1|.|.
TGCGCCAGCAGCTTGGTGGCCAGGGTAGAGAGGGATACGCAGTATTTT
CASSLVARVERDTQYF
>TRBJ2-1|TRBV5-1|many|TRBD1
TGCGCCAGCAGCGACACAGGGGCGACCTACAATGAGCAGTTCTTC
CASSDTGATYNEQFF
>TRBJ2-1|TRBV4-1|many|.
TGCGCCAGCAGCCAAGATCGATTAGGACCCAGCTCCTACAATGAGCAGTTCTTC
CASSQDRLGPSSYNEQFF
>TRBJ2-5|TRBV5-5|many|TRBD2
TGTGCCAGCAGCCTGGAAACAGCGGGATCCCAGGAGACCCAGTACTTC
CASSLETAGSQETQYF
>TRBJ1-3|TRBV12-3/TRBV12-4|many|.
TGTGCCAGCAGTTTACGTTTCTCGGGCTCTGGAAACACCATATATTTT
CASSLRFSGSGNTIYF
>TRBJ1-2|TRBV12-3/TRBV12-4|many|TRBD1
TGTGCCAGCAGCCGGGACAGGGGGGCCGCATACTATGGCTACACCTTC
CASSRDRGAAYYGYTF
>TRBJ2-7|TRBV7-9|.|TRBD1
TGTGCCAGCAGGACCGGGACAGTTCCCTACGAGCAGTACTTC
CASRTGTVPYEQYF
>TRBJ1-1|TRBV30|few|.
TGTGCCTGGATCCGGGGTCCGGGCACTGAAGCTTTCTTT
CAWIRGPGTEAFF
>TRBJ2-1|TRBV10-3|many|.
TGTGCCATCAGTGAGGGACAGAATGAGCAGTTCTTC
CAISEGQNEQFF
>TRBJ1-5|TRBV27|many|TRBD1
TGTGCCAGCAGTTTGGGGGACAGAAACAATCAGCCCCAGCATTTT
CASSLGDRNNQPQHF
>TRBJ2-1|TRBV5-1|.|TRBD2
TGCGCCAGCAGCTTTTTAGCGGGAGGGCCATTAGATGAGCAGTTCTTC
CASSFLAGGPLDEQFF
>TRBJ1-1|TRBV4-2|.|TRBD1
TGTGCCAGCAGCGACCGGGACAGGGCGAACACTGAAGCTTTCTTT
CASSDRDRANTEAFF
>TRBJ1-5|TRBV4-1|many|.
TGCGCCAGCAGCCCCCAGTCGTGGGGTACTAGCAATCAGCCCCAGCATTTT
CASSPQSWGTSNQPQHF
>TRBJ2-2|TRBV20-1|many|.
TGCAGTGCTAGAGGAAGCGGGTCAAGAGGCACCGGGGAGCTGTTTTTT
CSARGSGSRGTGELFF
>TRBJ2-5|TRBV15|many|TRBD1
TGTGCCACCAGCAGATGGACAGGTGGAGAGACCCAGTACTTC
CATSRWTGGETQYF
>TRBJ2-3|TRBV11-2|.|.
TGTGCCAGCAGGGCCGTTACAGATACGCAGTATTTT
CASRAVTDTQYF
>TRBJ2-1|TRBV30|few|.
TGTGCCTACCGGGCCTACAATGAGCAGTTCTTC
CAYRAYNEQFF
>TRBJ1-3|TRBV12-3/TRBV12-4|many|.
TGTGCCAGCAGTTCCGAGGGCCTCTCTGGAAACACCATATATTTT
CASSSEGLSGNTIYF
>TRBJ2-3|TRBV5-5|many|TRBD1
TGTGCCAGCAGCAACTACAGGGGGCTAACAGATACGCAGTATTTT
CASSNYRGLTDTQYF
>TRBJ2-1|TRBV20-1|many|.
TGCAGTGCTAGAGCCGATGAGCAGTTCTTC
CSARADEQFF
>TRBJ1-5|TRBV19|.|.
TGTGCCAGTAGCCAGGGCGTCGGTCAGCCCCAGCATTTT
CASSQGVGQPQHF
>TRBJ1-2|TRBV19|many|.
TGTGCCAGTAGTACGCGGACAACTTTCTATGGCTACACCTTC
CASSTRTTFYGYTF
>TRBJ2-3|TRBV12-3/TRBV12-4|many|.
TGTGCCAGCAGTTTAGGGTCCTTGCTGCGGACGCAGTATTTT
CASSLGSLLRTQYF
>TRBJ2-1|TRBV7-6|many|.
TGTGCCAGCAGCTTAAAAGGGAGCTCCTACAATGAGCAGTTCTTC
CASSLKGSSYNEQFF